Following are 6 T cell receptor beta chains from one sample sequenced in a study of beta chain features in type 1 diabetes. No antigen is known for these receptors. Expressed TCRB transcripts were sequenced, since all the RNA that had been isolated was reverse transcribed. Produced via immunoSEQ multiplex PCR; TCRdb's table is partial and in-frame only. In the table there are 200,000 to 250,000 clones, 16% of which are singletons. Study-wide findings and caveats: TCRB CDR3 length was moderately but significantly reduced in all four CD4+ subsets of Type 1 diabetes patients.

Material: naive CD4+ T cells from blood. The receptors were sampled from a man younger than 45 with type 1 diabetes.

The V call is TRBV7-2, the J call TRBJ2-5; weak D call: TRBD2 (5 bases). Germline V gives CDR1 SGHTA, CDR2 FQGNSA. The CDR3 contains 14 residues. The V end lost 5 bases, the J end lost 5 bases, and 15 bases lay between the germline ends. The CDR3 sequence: CASSPGEIAETQYF. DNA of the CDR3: TGTGCCAGCAGCCCAGGAGAGATAGCGGAGACCCAGTACTTC.

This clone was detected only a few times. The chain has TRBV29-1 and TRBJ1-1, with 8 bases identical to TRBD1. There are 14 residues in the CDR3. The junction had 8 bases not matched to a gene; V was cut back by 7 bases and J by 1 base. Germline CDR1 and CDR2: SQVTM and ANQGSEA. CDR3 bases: TGCAGCGCCCGACAGGGGACTGCGAACACTGAAGCTTTCTTT. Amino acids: CSARQGTANTEAFF. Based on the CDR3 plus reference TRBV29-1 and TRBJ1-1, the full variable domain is SAVISQKPSRDICQRGTSLTIQCQVDSQVTMMFWYRQQPGQSLTLIATANQGSEATYESGFVIDKFPISRPNLTFSTLTVSNMSPEDSSIYLCSARQGTANTEAFFGQGTRLTVV.

This chain's CDR3 is CSATGQGSYEQYF. The CDR3 DNA follows: TGCAGCGCCACCGGACAGGGATCCTACGAGCAGTACTTC. This chain connects TRBV29-1 to TRBJ2-7; the match to TRBD1 covers 8 bases. Per the germline V gene, CDR1 is SQVTM and CDR2 is ANQGSEA. The junction had 6 bases not matched to a gene; V was cut back by 7 bases and J by 1 base. The CDR3 consists of 13 residues.

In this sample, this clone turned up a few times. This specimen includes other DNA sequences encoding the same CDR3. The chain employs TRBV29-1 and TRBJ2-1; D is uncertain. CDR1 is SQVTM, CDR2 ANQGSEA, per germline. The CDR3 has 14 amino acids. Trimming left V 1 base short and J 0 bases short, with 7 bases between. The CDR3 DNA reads TGCAGCGTTGAAGGCAGGAGCTCCTACAATGAGCAGTTCTTC. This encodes CSVEGRSSYNEQFF.

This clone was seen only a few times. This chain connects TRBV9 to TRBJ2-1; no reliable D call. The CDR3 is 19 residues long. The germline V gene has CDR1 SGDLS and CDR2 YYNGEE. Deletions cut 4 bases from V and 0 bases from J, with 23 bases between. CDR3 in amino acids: CASSPGTYSSRSSYNEQFF. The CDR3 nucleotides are TGTGCCAGCAGCCCCGGCACATACTCCTCACGTAGCTCCTACAATGAGCAGTTCTTC.

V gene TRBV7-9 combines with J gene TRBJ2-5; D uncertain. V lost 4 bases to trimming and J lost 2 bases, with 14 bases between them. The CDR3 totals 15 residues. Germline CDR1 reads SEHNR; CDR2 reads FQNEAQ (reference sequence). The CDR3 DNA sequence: TGTGCCAGCAGCTCTTATGCAAGGTGGCAAGAGACCCAGTACTTC. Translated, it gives CASSSYARWQETQYF.